This paragraph covers one TCR beta chain sequence. As yet, its antigen is unknown. The data were obtained in a study of identical twins. MiXCR, run by TCRdb on the 5' RACE reads, gives a single entry per CDR3 protein. The table records some 690,000 distinct CDR3 sequences, about 20% of them present only once. General study findings and limits: Models underpredicted monozygotic twin sharing of out-of-frame TCR alpha. Because invariant MAIT and iNKT cells could be present, zero-insertion analyses could be partly confounded.

V trimming: 7 bases; J trimming: 9 bases; junction bases outside the gene matches: 9. Germline values: CDR1 DFQATT, CDR2 SNEGSKA (reference sequence). This CDR3 has 13 residues. This sample was shared with a second study, whose subject was T cells expressing NK-cell markers. That study adds: No clear determination of HCMV specificity was made for expanded NKG2C+ T cell clones.

The source material was PBMCs. This sequence was found in a woman younger than 30 in good health. The chain uses TRBV20-1 and TRBJ2-5, with TRBD2 identical over 12 bases. The CDR3 sequence is CSVVLAGGPAQYF. CDR3 in DNA: TGCAGTGTTGTGCTAGCGGGGGGGCCTGCCCAGTACTTC.